A selection of T cell receptor beta chains follows, all from one sample in a study of blood T cells in healthy people across ages. TCRdb analysed the 5' RACE reads with MiXCR anew, one entry per CDR3 protein. The sample lists over a million distinct CDR3 sequences; approximately 25% were seen once. These data were likewise used in another study, on T cells of mothers and their children.

The sample comprised blood. The receptors originated from a girl aged 2 to 10 in good health. Each CDR3 is given with its conserved first and last residue. The order of the fields is CDR3 protein, V gene, D gene. D genes are given only for firm matches.

cdr3_aa: CSVLGGLRYNEQFF
v_call: TRBV29-1
d_call: -

cdr3_aa: CASSKGVAYNEQFF
v_call: TRBV21-1
d_call: -

cdr3_aa: CASRPGNRELFF
v_call: TRBV6-5
d_call: -

cdr3_aa: CASSDYRAAMGEKLFF
v_call: TRBV5-5
d_call: -

cdr3_aa: CASSSWRFEAFF
v_call: TRBV11-2
d_call: -

cdr3_aa: CASSLRWGPYEQYF
v_call: TRBV12-3/TRBV12-4
d_call: -

cdr3_aa: CASSPIGSRTGEQYF
v_call: TRBV11-2
d_call: -

cdr3_aa: CASSLAALTGVHEQYF
v_call: TRBV7-9
d_call: -

cdr3_aa: CASSSRDRVFNEQFF
v_call: TRBV7-9
d_call: TRBD1

cdr3_aa: CASNPGGGNEQFF
v_call: TRBV12-3/TRBV12-4
d_call: TRBD2

cdr3_aa: CASSPLGNYEQFF
v_call: TRBV27
d_call: -

cdr3_aa: CASSAETGETQYF
v_call: TRBV25-1
d_call: -

cdr3_aa: CASSLDLAGDLDQYF
v_call: TRBV11-2
d_call: -

cdr3_aa: CASSLRPAGGVNEQFF
v_call: TRBV28
d_call: TRBD2

cdr3_aa: CATLLGQESSYEQYF
v_call: TRBV24-1
d_call: TRBD1

cdr3_aa: CASSSSSGGYNEQFF
v_call: TRBV27
d_call: TRBD2

cdr3_aa: CATSRDPAADEQYF
v_call: TRBV15
d_call: -

cdr3_aa: CASSYAGTGGIGRHEQYF
v_call: TRBV2
d_call: TRBD1

cdr3_aa: CASSLVAGANYGYTF
v_call: TRBV7-8
d_call: -

cdr3_aa: CSASAGVAYEQYF
v_call: TRBV20-1
d_call: -

cdr3_aa: CASSYAGFDEKLFF
v_call: TRBV6-5
d_call: -

cdr3_aa: CASSHPSYNSPLHF
v_call: TRBV27
d_call: -

cdr3_aa: CAGSATSRDEQFF
v_call: TRBV5-1
d_call: -

cdr3_aa: CASSVQGPYEQYF
v_call: TRBV7-6
d_call: -

cdr3_aa: CASSLQAGGETQYF
v_call: TRBV5-1
d_call: TRBD2

cdr3_aa: CASSLGNRDYEQYF
v_call: TRBV12-3/TRBV12-4
d_call: -

cdr3_aa: CAISDGVFYGYTF
v_call: TRBV10-3
d_call: -

cdr3_aa: CATTGGSSTDTQYF
v_call: TRBV24-1
d_call: -

cdr3_aa: CASTRLAGETQYF
v_call: TRBV6-5
d_call: TRBD2

cdr3_aa: CATASLDSGSRNEQFF
v_call: TRBV10-3
d_call: TRBD2

cdr3_aa: CSAYRDTEAFF
v_call: TRBV20-1
d_call: -

cdr3_aa: CASSLEIAGGISWETQYF
v_call: TRBV11-2
d_call: TRBD2

cdr3_aa: CASSFSDGGQYF
v_call: TRBV5-1
d_call: -

cdr3_aa: CASSFRGREAFF
v_call: TRBV28
d_call: -

cdr3_aa: CASTFSGRNKAEQYF
v_call: TRBV28
d_call: TRBD2

cdr3_aa: CASSYSWDRDGDTQYF
v_call: TRBV6-5
d_call: TRBD1

cdr3_aa: CASKGVNEQYF
v_call: TRBV5-1
d_call: -

cdr3_aa: CASSFHYTRGNTEAFF
v_call: TRBV12-3/TRBV12-4
d_call: -

cdr3_aa: CASGDRGNTEAFF
v_call: TRBV5-1
d_call: TRBD1

cdr3_aa: CAISDYADEQFF
v_call: TRBV10-3
d_call: -

cdr3_aa: CASSVSGLAAHEQFF
v_call: TRBV9
d_call: TRBD2

cdr3_aa: CASSFLDRDPLYEQYF
v_call: TRBV28
d_call: -

cdr3_aa: CASTIRDREIFDYGYTF
v_call: TRBV12-3/TRBV12-4
d_call: TRBD1

cdr3_aa: CASIGGQGTYEQYF
v_call: TRBV6-5
d_call: TRBD1

cdr3_aa: CASSVGVTEDYGYTF
v_call: TRBV9
d_call: -

cdr3_aa: CASSQSGDGYTF
v_call: TRBV16
d_call: -

cdr3_aa: CASSLSPAPQETQYF
v_call: TRBV5-4
d_call: -

cdr3_aa: CASSHLPGTEAFF
v_call: TRBV14
d_call: -

cdr3_aa: CASARPDREETQYF
v_call: TRBV7-8
d_call: TRBD1